The rows below give T cell receptor beta chains drawn from one sample of a study of OX40 agonist ivuxolimab in advanced cancers. Sequenced by immunoSEQ multiplex PCR; TCRdb stores in-frame clones only, minus some. This sample carries 65,000 to 85,000 clones, about 93% of them seen once, and the ten largest clones take under 10%. Material: CD4+ or CD8+ T cells sorted from blood, obtained in a trial of the OX40 agonist ivuxolimab. All receptors come from an adult with an advanced solid tumor such as melanoma, head and neck, liver or kidney cancer. CDR3s include the opening cysteine and the closing phenylalanine or tryptophan. Fields, in order: D gene, J gene, V gene, clone size, CDR3 DNA, CDR3 protein. D genes are given only for firm matches. Not all rows give a size; the values are once, few, many and, for expanded clones, a class.

- TRBJ2-7 TRBV4-1 - TGCGCCAGCAGCCAAGAATCCACAGGGATCCTCTACGAGCAGTACTTC CASSQESTGILYEQYF
- TRBJ1-2 TRBV21-1 - TGTGCCAGCAGCAAGACAGGAGCGGGCGGCTACACCTTC CASSKTGAGGYTF
- TRBJ2-1 TRBV5-6 - TGTGCCAGCAGCCCGGACAGCTACAATGAGCAGTTCTTC CASSPDSYNEQFF
- TRBJ1-1 TRBV2 few TGTGCCAGCAGTCCCGGGACACACACTGAAGCTTTCTTT CASSPGTHTEAFF
- TRBJ1-5 TRBV5-1 - TGCGCCAGCAGCCCCCTAGGGAATCAGCCCCAGCATTTT CASSPLGNQPQHF
- TRBJ2-7 TRBV7-9 - TGTGCCAGCAGTCTTGCCCCTGGGGGCCGCTACGAGCAGTACTTC CASSLAPGGRYEQYF
TRBD1 TRBJ2-7 TRBV9 - TGTGCCAGCAGCATAGGACAGGCCTACGAGCAGTACTTC CASSIGQAYEQYF
TRBD2 TRBJ2-5 TRBV2 medium-sized TGTGCCAGCAGGGAGAGCGGGGGGGCCACAGAGACCCAGTACTTC CASRESGGATETQYF
TRBD1 TRBJ1-1 TRBV7-8 - TGTGCCAGCAGCTTAGGGGTTGGACAGGGCGCTGAAGCTTTCTTT CASSLGVGQGAEAFF
- TRBJ1-1 TRBV4-1 medium-sized TGCGCCAGCAGCGGGACTGAAGCTTTCTTT CASSGTEAFF
- TRBJ2-1 TRBV5-6 - TGTGCCAGCAGCTTGGGGGGGCAGGGGCCGTTCTTC CASSLGGQGPFF
- TRBJ1-2 TRBV14 few TGTGCCAGCAGCCAAGCCTCTTATGGCTACACCTTC CASSQASYGYTF
- TRBJ2-5 TRBV5-5 - TGTGCCAGCAGCCCCCATAACCAAGAGACCCAGTACTTC CASSPHNQETQYF
- TRBJ1-1 TRBV5-4 - TGTGCCAGCAGCCGGACTGCCACTGAAGCTTTCTTT CASSRTATEAFF
- TRBJ2-3 TRBV20-1 once TGCAGTGCTAGAGCGGGGGCCACGCAGTATTTT CSARAGATQYF
- TRBJ2-7 TRBV7-9 - TGTGCCAGCAGCTTAGGATCGGGCTACGAGCAGTACTTC CASSLGSGYEQYF
- TRBJ2-7 TRBV15 - TGTGCCACCAGCAGAGGAGGGGCACAGTACTTC CATSRGGAQYF
- TRBJ2-7 TRBV7-9 - TGTGCCAGCAGCCACGACAGCTACGAGCAGTACTTC CASSHDSYEQYF
TRBD2 TRBJ2-1 TRBV7-9 - TGTGCCAGCAGCTTAGCGGGACTAGCGGGGGTGAGCTCCTACAATGAGCAGTTCTTC CASSLAGLAGVSSYNEQFF
TRBD1 TRBJ2-7 TRBV27 - TGTGCCAGCAGTTTTCTGGGACAGGGGATTCCCTACGAGCAGTACTTC CASSFLGQGIPYEQYF
TRBD2 TRBJ2-1 TRBV27 - TGTGCCAGCAGTACTCCGGGGGCGGGGGGTGAGCAGTTCTTC CASSTPGAGGEQFF
- TRBJ2-5 TRBV7-6 - TGTGCCAGCAGCTTAGTCATAGCGCAAGAGACCCAGTACTTC CASSLVIAQETQYF
- TRBJ1-1 TRBV19 - TGTGCCAGTATGGACCCCACTGAAGCTTTCTTT CASMDPTEAFF
TRBD1 TRBJ1-2 TRBV2 - TGTGCCAGCAGAGAGACAGGGGATGGCTACACCTTC CASRETGDGYTF
TRBD2 TRBJ2-1 TRBV7-7 - TGTGCTAGCAGCGGGGACTCCGCTCTATACAATGAGCAGTTCTTC CASSGDSALYNEQFF
- TRBJ1-3 TRBV5-6 - TGTGCCAGCAGCTTGGGGGGTGGCTTCTCTGGAAACACCATATATTTT CASSLGGGFSGNTIYF
- TRBJ2-7 TRBV21-1 - TGTGCCAGCAGCAAAGCGCGTGGGGGGTTTAGCTCCTACGAGCAGTACTTC CASSKARGGFSSYEQYF
TRBD1 TRBJ1-1 TRBV9 - TGTGCCAGCAGCCCGCGACAGGGTATGAACACTGAAGCTTTCTTT CASSPRQGMNTEAFF